This TCR beta chain was recovered during a study of T cell responses to AZD1222 COVID-19 vaccine. On this clone: Its antigen is undetermined.

Looked up from germline, CDR1 is SNHLY and CDR2 is FYNNEI. J gave up 3 bases and V 7 bases, and 3 bases lay outside the gene matches. CDR3 length: 12 amino acids. The table came from immunoSEQ multiplex PCR; TCRdb's copy has only in-frame clones and leaves some out. The data show 150,000 to 200,000 clones, 94% seen once. General observations from the study: The study identified only six AZD1222 recipients as seropositive at baseline. Females outnumbered males among donors, who were mostly white British; clonal diversity was possibly underestimated. Reportedly, nearly half of unique spike TCRs recognized epitopes outside B.1.351/B.1.1.7 mutations. The breadth and depth of Spike-specific TCRs increased once two AZD1222 doses had been given.

The material sequenced was peripheral blood, taken on day 0 of AZD1222 vaccination. The TCR originated in an adult in good health. V and J are TRBV2 and TRBJ2-7; 7 bases match TRBD1. CDR3 DNA sequence: TGTGCCAGCACGACAGGGATCTACGAGCAGTACTTC. Encoded protein: CASTTGIYEQYF. The full variable domain, rest sourced from reference TRBV2 and TRBJ2-7, is EPEVTQTPSHQVTQMGQEVILRCVPISNHLYFYWYRQILGQKVEFLVSFYNNEISEKSEIFDDQFSVERPDGSNFTLKIRSTKLEDSAMYFCASTTGIYEQYFGPGTRLTVT.